This T cell receptor beta chain was captured in a study of blood T cells in healthy people across ages. The study's findings and limits: Per-million-T-cell TCR beta diversity fell roughly linearly with age.

Primed by a sample-barcoded 5' primer and a J-beta primer mix, a second PCR proceeded for about 6 to 12 cycles. TCRdb passed the 5' RACE reads through MiXCR, listing each CDR3 protein once. There are roughly 1,500,000 distinct CDR3 sequences in the sample; 30% to 35% occur only once, and roughly 10% lies in the top ten. As for this clonotype: Its antigen is currently unknown.

V was pared by 5 bases and J by 4 bases, with 8 bases of the junction left unmatched. CDR1 is MNHEY and CDR2 is SVGAGI in the germline V gene. The CDR3 spans 14 residues. The sequencing sample was made of blood. V is TRBV6-5 and J is TRBJ2-7, with TRBD1 matching 7 bases. The receptor's source is a woman in her 30s in good health. The CDR3 protein is CASSMGTVGYEQYF. CDR3 bases: TGTGCCAGCAGTATGGGGACAGTTGGGTACGAGCAGTACTTC.